This T cell receptor (beta chain) was sequenced during a study of vaccination and CD4 T cells after COVID-19. The germline CDR1 and CDR2 sequences are SGHTA and FQGNSA. Trimming took 5 bases from V and 1 from J; bases not matched to a gene: 10. The length of the CDR3 is 16 residues. Treatment noted: roughly 10-day PBMC culture with coronavirus spike peptide pools or control peptides (ViraFEST assay). Note on this clonotype: As yet, its antigen is unknown.

Scientists ran DNA taken from cultured CD4+ T cells through the Oncomine TCR Beta short-read assay for sequencing. TCRdb redid the calling of the PCR reads with MiXCR, one entry per CDR3 protein. The sample yields 21,000 or so distinct CDR3 sequences, about 39% seen once. This TCR was sampled from a human donor who had recovered from COVID-19. The sequencing input was CD4+ T cells from blood, cultured in vitro. This chain connects TRBV7-2 to TRBJ2-7; 8 bases fit TRBD2. The chain's CDR3 is CASSLRGGRDSYEQYF. The CDR3 DNA reads as TGTGCCAGCAGCCTCCGGGGGGGGCGGGATTCCTACGAGCAGTACTTC.